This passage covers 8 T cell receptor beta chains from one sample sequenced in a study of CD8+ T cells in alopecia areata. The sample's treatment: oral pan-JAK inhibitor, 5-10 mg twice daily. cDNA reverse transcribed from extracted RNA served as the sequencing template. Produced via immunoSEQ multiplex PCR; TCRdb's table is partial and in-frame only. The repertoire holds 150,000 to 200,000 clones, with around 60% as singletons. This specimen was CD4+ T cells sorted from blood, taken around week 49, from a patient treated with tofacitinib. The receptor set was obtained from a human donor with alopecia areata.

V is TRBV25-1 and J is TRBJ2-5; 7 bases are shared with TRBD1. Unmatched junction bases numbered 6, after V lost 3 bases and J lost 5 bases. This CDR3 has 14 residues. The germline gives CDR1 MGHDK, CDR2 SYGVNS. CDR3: CASSDGQVQETQYF. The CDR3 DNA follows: TGTGCCAGCAGTGACGGACAGGTCCAGGAGACCCAGTACTTC.

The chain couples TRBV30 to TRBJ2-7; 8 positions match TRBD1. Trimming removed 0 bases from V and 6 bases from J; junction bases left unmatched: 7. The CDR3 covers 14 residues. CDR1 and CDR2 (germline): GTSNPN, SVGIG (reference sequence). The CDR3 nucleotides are TGTGCCTGGAGTGTACTCGGGACAGGTCCCGAGCAGTACTTC. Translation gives CAWSVLGTGPEQYF.

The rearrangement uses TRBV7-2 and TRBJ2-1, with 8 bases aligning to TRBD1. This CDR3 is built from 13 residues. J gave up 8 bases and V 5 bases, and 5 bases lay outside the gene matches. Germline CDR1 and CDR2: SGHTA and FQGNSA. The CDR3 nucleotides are TGTGCCAGCAGCCTATACAGGGGGGATGAGCAGTTCTTC. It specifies CASSLYRGDEQFF. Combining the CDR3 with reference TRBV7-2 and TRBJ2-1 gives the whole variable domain GAGVSQSPSNKVTEKGKDVELRCDPISGHTALYWYRQSLGQGLEFLIYFQGNSAPDKSGLPSDRFSAERTGGSVSTLTIQRTQQEDSAVYLCASSLYRGDEQFFGPGTRLTVL.

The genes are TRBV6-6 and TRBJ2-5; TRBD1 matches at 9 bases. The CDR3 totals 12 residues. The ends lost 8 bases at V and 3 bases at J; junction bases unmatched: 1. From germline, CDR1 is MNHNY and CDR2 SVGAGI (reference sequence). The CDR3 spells CASGTGKETQYF. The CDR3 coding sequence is TGTGCCAGCGGGACAGGGAAAGAGACCCAGTACTTC.

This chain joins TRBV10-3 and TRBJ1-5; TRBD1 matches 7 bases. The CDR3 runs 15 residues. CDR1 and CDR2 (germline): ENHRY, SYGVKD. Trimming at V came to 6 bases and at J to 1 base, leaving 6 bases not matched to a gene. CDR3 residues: CAISPGQESNQPQHF. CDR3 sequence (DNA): TGTGCCATCAGCCCCGGACAGGAAAGCAATCAGCCCCAGCATTTT.

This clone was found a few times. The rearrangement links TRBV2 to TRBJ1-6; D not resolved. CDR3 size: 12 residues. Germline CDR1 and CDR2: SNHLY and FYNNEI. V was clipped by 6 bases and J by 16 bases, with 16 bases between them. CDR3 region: CASSQNMAQLHF. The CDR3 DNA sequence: TGTGCCAGCAGCCAAAATATGGCCCAACTCCACTTT.

As DNA, the CDR3 is TGTGCCAGCAGTGATCATCACACAGTCTACGAGCAGTACTTC. It encodes CASSDHHTVYEQYF. V usage is TRBV25-1 and J usage is TRBJ2-7; D gene uncertain. The V gene lost 3 bases and the J gene lost 3 bases, with 12 bases spanning the gap. The CDR3 sequence is 14 residues long. Germline V gene data show CDR1 as MGHDK and CDR2 as SYGVNS.

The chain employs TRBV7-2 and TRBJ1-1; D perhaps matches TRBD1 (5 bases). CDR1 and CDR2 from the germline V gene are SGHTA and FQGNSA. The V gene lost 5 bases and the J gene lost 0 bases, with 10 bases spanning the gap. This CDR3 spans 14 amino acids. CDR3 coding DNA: TGTGCCAGCAGCGGGGCCAAATTGAACACTGAAGCTTTCTTT. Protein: CASSGAKLNTEAFF.